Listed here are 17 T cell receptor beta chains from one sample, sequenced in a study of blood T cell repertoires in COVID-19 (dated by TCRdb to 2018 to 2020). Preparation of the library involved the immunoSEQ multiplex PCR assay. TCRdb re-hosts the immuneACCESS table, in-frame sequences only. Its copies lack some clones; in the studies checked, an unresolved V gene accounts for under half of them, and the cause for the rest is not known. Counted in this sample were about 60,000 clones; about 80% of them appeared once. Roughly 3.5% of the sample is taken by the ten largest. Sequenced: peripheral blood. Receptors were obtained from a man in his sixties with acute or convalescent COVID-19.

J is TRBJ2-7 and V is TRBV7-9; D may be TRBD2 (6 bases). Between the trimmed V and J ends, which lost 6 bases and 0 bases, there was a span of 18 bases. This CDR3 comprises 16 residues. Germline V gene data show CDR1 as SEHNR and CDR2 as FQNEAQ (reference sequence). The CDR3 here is CASRLPLRGPSYEQYF. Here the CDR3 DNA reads TGTGCCAGCAGACTTCCCTTGCGGGGCCCCTCCTACGAGCAGTACTTC.

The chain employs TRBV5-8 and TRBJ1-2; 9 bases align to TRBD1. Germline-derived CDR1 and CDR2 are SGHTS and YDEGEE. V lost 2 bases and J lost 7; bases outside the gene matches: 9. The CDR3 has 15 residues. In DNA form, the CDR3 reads TGTGCCAGCAGCTTTTATCGGACAGGGGCTGGTGGCTACACCTTC. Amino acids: CASSFYRTGAGGYTF.

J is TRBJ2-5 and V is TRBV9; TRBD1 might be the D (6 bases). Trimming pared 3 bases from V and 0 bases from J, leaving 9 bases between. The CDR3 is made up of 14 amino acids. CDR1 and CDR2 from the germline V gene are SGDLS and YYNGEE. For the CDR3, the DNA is TGTGCCAGCAGCGGCACAGGGAACCAAGAGACCCAGTACTTC. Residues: CASSGTGNQETQYF.

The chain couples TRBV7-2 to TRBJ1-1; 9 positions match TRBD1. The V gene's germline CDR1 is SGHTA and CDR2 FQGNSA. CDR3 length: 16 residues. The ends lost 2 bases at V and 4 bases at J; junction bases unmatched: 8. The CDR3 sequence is CASSLSHGQGSTEAFF. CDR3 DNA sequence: TGTGCCAGCAGCTTATCGCACGGACAGGGGAGCACTGAAGCTTTCTTT.

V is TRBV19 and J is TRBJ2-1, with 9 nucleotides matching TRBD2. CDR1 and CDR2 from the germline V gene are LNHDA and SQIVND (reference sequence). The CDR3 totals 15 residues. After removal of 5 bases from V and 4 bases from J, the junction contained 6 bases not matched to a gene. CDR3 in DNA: TGTGCCAGTAGTTTCGGCGGGGGGGAATACAATGAGCAGTTCTTC. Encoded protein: CASSFGGGEYNEQFF. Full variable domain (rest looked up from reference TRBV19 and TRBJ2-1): DGGITQSPKYLFRKEGQNVTLSCEQNLNHDAMYWYRQDPGQGLRLIYYSQIVNDFQKGDIAEGYSVSREKKESFPLTVTSAQKNPTAFYLCASSFGGGEYNEQFFGPGTRLTVL.

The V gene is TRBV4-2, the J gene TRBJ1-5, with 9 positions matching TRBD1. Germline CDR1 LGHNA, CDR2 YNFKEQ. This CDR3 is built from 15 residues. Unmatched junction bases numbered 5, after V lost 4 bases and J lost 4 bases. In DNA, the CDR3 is TGTGCCAGCAGCCCCTCAGACAGGGGGAATCAGCCCCAGCATTTT. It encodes CASSPSDRGNQPQHF.

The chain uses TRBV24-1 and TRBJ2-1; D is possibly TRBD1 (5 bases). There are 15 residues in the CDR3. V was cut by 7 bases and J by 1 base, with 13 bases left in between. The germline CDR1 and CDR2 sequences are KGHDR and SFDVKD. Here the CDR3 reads CATSGRGGSYNEQFF. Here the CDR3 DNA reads TGTGCCACCAGCGGAAGGGGCGGATCCTACAATGAGCAGTTCTTC.

CDR3 in amino acids: CASSLGQGDNEKLFF. The CDR3, as DNA: TGCGCCAGCAGCTTGGGACAGGGCGATAATGAAAAACTGTTTTTT. The V call is TRBV5-1, the J call TRBJ1-4; 7 bases align to TRBD1. The ends lost 0 bases at V and 4 bases at J; junction bases unmatched: 3. Germline V gene data show CDR1 as SGHRS and CDR2 as YFSETQ. This CDR3 has 15 amino acids.

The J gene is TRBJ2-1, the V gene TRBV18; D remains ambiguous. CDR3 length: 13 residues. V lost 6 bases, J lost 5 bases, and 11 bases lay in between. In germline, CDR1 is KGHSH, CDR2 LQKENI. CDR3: CASSTGSHNEQFF. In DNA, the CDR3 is TGTGCCAGCTCGACGGGTTCCCACAATGAGCAGTTCTTC.

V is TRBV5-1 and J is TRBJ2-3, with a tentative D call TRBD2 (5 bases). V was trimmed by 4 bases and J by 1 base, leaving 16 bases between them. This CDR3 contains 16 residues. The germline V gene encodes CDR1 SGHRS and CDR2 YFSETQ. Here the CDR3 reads CASSPRQAGGTDTQYF. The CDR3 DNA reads TGCGCCAGCAGCCCCAGGCAGGCCGGGGGCACAGATACGCAGTATTTT.

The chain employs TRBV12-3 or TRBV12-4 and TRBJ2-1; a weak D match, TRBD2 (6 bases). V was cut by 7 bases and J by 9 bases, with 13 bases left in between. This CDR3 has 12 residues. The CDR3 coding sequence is TGTGCCAGCATTGCGCCCGGGGGTGAGCAGTTCTTC. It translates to CASIAPGGEQFF.

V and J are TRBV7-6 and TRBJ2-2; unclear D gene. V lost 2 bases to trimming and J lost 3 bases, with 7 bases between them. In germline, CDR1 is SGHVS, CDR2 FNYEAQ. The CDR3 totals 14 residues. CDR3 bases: TGTGCCAGCAGCTTACGATCGGACACCGGGGAGCTGTTTTTT. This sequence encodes CASSLRSDTGELFF.

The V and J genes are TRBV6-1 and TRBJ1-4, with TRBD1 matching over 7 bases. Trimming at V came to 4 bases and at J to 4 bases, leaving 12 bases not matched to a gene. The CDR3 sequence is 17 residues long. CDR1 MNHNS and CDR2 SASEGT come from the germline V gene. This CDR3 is CASSASGAGGGNEKLFF. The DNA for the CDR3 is TGTGCCAGCAGTGCCTCGGGGGCAGGGGGAGGTAATGAAAAACTGTTTTTT.

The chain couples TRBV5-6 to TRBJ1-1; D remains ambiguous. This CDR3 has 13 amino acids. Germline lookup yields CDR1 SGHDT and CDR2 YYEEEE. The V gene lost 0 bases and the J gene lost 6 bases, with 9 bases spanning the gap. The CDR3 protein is CASSLGSGAEAFF. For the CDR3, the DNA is TGTGCCAGCAGCTTGGGCAGCGGGGCTGAAGCTTTCTTT.

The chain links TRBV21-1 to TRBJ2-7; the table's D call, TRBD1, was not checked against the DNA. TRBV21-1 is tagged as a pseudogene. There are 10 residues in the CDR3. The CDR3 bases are TGTGCCAGGGGCCGTTACGAGCAGTACTTC. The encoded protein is CARGRYEQYF.

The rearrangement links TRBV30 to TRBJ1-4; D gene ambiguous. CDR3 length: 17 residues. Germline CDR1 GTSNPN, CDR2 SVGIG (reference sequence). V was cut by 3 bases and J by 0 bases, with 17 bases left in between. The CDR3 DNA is TGTGCCTGGAGCCCTCGGCCTAGCCTTACAACTAATGAAAAACTGTTTTTT. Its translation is CAWSPRPSLTTNEKLFF.

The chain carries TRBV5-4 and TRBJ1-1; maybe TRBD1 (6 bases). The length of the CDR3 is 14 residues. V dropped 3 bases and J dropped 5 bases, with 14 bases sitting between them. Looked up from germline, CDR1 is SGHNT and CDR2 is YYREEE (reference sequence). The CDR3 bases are TGTGCCAGCAGCTGGGAGAAAACAGGGACTGAAGCTTTCTTT. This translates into CASSWEKTGTEAFF.